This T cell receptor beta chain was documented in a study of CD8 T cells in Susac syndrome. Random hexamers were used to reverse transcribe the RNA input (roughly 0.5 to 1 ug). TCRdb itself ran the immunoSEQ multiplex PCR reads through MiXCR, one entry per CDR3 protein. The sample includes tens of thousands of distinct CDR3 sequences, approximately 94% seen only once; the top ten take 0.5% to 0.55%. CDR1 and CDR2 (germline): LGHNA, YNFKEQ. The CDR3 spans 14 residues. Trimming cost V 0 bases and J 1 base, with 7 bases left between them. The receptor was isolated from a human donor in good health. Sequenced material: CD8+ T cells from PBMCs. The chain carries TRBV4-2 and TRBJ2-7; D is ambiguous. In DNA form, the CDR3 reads TGTGCCAGCAGCCAAGAGAGCAGTTCCTACGAGCAGTACTTC. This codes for CASSQESSSYEQYF.